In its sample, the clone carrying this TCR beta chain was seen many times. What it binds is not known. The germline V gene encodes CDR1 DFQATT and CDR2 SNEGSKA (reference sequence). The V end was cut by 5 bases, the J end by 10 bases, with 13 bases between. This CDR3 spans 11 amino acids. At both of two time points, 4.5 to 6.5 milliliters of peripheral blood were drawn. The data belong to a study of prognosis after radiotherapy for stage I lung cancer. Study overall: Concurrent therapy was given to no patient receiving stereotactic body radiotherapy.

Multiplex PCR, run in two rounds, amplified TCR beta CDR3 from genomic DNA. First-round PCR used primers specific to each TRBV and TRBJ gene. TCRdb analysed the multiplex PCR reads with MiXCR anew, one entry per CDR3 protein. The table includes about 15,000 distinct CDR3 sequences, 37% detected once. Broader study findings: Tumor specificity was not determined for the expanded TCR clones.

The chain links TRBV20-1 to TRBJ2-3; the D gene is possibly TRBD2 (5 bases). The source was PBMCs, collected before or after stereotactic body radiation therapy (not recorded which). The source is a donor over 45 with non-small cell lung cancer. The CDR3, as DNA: TGCAGTGCTCTAGAGCTGCGGGCGCAGTATTTT. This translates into CSALELRAQYF.